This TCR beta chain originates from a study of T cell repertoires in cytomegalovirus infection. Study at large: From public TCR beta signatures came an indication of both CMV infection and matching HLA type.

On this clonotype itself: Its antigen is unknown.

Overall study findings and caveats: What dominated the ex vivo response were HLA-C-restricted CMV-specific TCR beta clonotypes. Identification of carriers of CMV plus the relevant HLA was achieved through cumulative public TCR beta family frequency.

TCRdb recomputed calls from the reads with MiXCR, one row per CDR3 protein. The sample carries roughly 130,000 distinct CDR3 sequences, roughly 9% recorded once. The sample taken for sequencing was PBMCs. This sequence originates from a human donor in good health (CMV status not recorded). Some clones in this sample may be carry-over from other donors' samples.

The CDR3 is CASRQEANEKLFF. CDR3 nucleotide sequence: TGTGCCAGCCGCCAGGAGGCTAATGAAAAACTGTTTTTT. The gene calls are TRBV2 and TRBJ1-4; D ambiguous. The V and J ends lost 8 bases and 3 bases respectively, with 10 bases between them. The germline CDR1 and CDR2 sequences are SNHLY and FYNNEI. This CDR3 region has 13 residues.